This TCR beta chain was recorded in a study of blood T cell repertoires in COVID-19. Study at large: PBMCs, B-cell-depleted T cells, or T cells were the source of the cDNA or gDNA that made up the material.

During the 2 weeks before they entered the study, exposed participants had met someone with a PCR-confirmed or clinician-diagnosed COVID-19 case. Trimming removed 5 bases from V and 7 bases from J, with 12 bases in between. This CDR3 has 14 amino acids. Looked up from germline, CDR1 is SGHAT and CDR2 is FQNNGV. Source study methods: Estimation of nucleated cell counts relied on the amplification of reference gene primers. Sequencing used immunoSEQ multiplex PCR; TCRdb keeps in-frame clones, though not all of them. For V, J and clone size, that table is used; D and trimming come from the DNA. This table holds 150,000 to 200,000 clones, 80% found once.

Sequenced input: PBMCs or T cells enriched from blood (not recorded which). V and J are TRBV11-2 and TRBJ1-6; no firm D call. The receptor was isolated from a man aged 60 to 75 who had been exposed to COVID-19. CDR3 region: CASSLTRGNSPLHF. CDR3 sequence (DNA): TGTGCCAGCAGCCTCACTCGCGGGAATTCACCCCTCCACTTT. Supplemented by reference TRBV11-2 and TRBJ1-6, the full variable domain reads EAGVAQSPRYKIIEKRQSVAFWCNPISGHATLYWYQQILGQGPKLLIQFQNNGVVDDSQLPKDRFSAERLKGVDSTLKIQPAKLEDSAVYLCASSLTRGNSPLHFGNGTRLTVT.